The entry that follows covers one TCR beta chain sequence. What it recognizes is unknown. This sample was taken from a study of early T cells in non-severe SARS-CoV-2 infection. General observations from the study: The matching step, a VDJdb search, favored anti-spike CD8 responses and missed private and CD4 specificities.

TCRdb recomputed calls from the 5' RACE reads with MiXCR, one row per CDR3 protein. The top ten hold approximately 6.3% of the sample, which has about 48,000 distinct CDR3 sequences, about 7.8% seen once. This CDR3 region has 15 residues. In germline, CDR1 is LGHDT, CDR2 YNNKEL (reference sequence). The V gene end was trimmed by 1 base and the J gene end by 8 bases; junction bases not matched to a gene: 6. V and J are TRBV3-1 and TRBJ2-1; 9 bases agree with TRBD1. The sample comprised whole blood. This receptor was taken from an adult who was a healthcare worker with PCR-confirmed SARS-CoV-2 infection or an uninfected control (not recorded which). The CDR3 region is CASSQVQGAADEQFF. CDR3 DNA sequence: TGTGCCAGCAGCCAAGTACAGGGGGCGGCTGATGAGCAGTTCTTC.